This T cell receptor (beta chain) is drawn from a study of blood T cell repertoires in COVID-19. Study-level information: Spain, Italy and the United States supplied samples that represented acute and convalescent COVID-19. From T cells, B-cell-depleted T cells, or PBMCs came the material, which was cDNA or gDNA.

This clone has only a few counts. Germline V gene data show CDR1 as LNHDA and CDR2 as SQIVND (reference sequence). V lost 8 bases to trimming and J lost 4 bases; unmatched junction nucleotides: 5. CDR3 size: 15 residues. Authors' data handling: By means of reference gene primer amplification, nucleated cell counts were estimated. TCRdb's copy holds only in-frame clones and misses some; the assay was immunoSEQ multiplex PCR. For V, J and clone size, that table is used; D and trimming come from the DNA. The sample lists about 170,000 clones, approximately 83% occurring once. The sequence was collected from a woman over 75 with acute or convalescent COVID-19. V and J are TRBV19 and TRBJ2-1, with 13 bases identical to TRBD2. Sequenced material: peripheral blood. In DNA form, the CDR3 reads TGTGCCAGTGACCTGGGACTAGCGGGATACAATGAGCAGTTCTTC. This encodes CASDLGLAGYNEQFF.